This paragraph reports one TCR beta chain. The target antigen is unknown. The sample originates from a study of lymphopenia after photon versus proton radiotherapy. Study-level points and caveats: A bigger post-nadir fall in TCR diversity correlated inversely with survival time in deceased patients. Oligoclonal CD8+ Temra expansion after nadir drove photon patients' diversity drop. Only patients who died were analyzed for survival; proton advantage is unproven.

Libraries were prepared by immunoSEQ multiplex PCR; TCRdb keeps only in-frame clonotypes and omits some of them. Here the sample spans roughly 25,000 clones, 90% being singletons. Germline CDR1 MNHEY, CDR2 SVGAGI. This CDR3 is built from 14 residues. Trimming took 6 bases from V and 4 from J, leaving 15 bases between them. The sample here was peripheral blood, taken from a patient treated with photon-based radiotherapy. The chain couples TRBV6-5 to TRBJ1-2; the D gene is possibly TRBD1 (6 bases). The receptor was derived from a woman in her fifties or sixties with cholangiocarcinoma. The CDR3 spells CASRTQGVFYGYTF. The CDR3 bases are TGTGCCAGCAGGACACAGGGAGTTTTCTATGGCTACACCTTC.